Included here is one TCR beta chain sequence, with context. V shed 0 bases, J shed 11 bases, and the junction held 4 bases outside the gene matches. CDR1 SGDLS and CDR2 YYNGEE come from the germline V gene. The length of the CDR3 is 13 residues. Enrollees, about 18 to 95 years old, lived in around 23 US areas. A case of COVID-19 had been met by exposed participants within 2 weeks before study entry. This entry comes from a study of blood T cell repertoires in COVID-19. As for the study in general: Whether acute or convalescent, the COVID-19 samples came from the United States, Italy and Spain.

TCRdb's table, derived via immunoSEQ multiplex PCR, lists solely in-frame clones and lacks some. The table has around 140,000 clones, about 85% seen once. Specimen: PBMCs or T cells enriched from blood (not recorded which). The chain carries TRBV9 and TRBJ2-3; 9 nucleotides match TRBD1. The TCR comes from a woman aged 35 to 49 who had been exposed to COVID-19. CDR3 sequence reads: CASSVVRGQGQYF. CDR3 bases: TGTGCCAGCAGCGTAGTAAGGGGACAGGGGCAGTATTTT.